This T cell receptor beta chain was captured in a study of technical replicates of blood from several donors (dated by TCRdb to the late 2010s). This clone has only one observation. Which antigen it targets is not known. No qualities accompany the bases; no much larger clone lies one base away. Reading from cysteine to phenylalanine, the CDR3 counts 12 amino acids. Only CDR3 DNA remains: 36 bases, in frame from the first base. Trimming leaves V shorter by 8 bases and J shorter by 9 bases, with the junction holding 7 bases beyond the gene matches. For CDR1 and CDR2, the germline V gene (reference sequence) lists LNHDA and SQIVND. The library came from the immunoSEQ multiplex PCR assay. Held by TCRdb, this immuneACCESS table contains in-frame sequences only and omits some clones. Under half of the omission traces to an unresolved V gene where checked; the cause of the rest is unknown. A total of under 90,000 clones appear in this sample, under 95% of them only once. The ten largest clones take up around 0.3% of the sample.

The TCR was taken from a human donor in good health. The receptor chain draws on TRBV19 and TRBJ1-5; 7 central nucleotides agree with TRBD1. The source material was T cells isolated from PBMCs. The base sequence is TGTGCCAGTGCAGGGGGTAGTCCGCCCCAGCATTTT. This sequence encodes CASAGGSPPQHF.